The source of this T cell receptor beta chain is a study of somatic mutations in cytotoxic T cells in rheumatoid arthritis (dated by TCRdb to 2016 to 2017). With regard to the full study: Right after diagnosis and prior to the start of any treatment, about 29 ml EDTA of peripheral blood was drawn from patients. Patient and control groups had essentially identical median ages. TCRB deep sequencing was performed for more than 50 rheumatoid arthritis patients and approximately 20 healthy controls. Some V beta antibody-stained T-cell populations were flow-sorted on a FACSAria II or Sony SH800 at nearly 100% purity, and sorted V beta1+ cells also underwent TCRB sequencing. The study asked whether expanded CD8+ T-cell clones in newly diagnosed, untreated rheumatoid arthritis carry somatic mutations, and used TCRB deep sequencing to characterize clonality. General conclusions and limits of the study: The slight underrepresentation of TRBV07 in patients was not corrected for multiple comparisons. In patients, CD8+ clonality rose with age (Spearman r of about 0.53), which was not the case in healthy controls. In about an eighth of the roughly 65 patients, more than 20% of CD8+ cells belonged to the largest CD8+ clone, while several identical CD8+ TCRB sequences were shared between blood and synovial fluid. Rheumatoid arthritis patients and age-matched healthy controls did not significantly differ in CD8+ T-cell clonality. The antigen targets of the expanded CD8+ clones were unknown, and absence from virus-specific databases did not rule out viral specificity.

The CDR3 covers 18 residues, taking in both the cysteine and the phenylalanine. Kept here is only the CDR3 DNA, which spans 54 bases and is read in frame from base 1. The germline V gene supplies CDR1 SGDLS and CDR2 YYNGEE. The junction shows trimming of 4 bases on V and 5 bases on J, and the gene matches do not reach 11 bases of it. Details on this clone: Its antigen is not yet known. No qualities accompany the bases; no much larger clone lies one base away.

Genomic DNA underwent TCRB CDR3 sequencing using the immunoSEQ assay. In the authors' own workflow: Only a few patient CD8+ clones larger than 1% matched published virus-specific TCRB sequences when compared against them. The analyses included only productive TCRB rearrangements. A clone was defined by a unique TCRB CDR3 sequence, and clonality was computed as a productive clonality index based on Shannon entropy. The template counts of each clone relative to the total templates per sample were used to calculate repertoire overlap between two samples. Flow cytometry-measured V-gene usage correlated with V-gene usage from TCRB sequencing, with a Spearman r of roughly 0.6. TCRdb stores this immuneACCESS table with in-frame sequences only. Part of the clones is absent; in the studies checked, under half of the shortfall reflects unresolved V genes, and no reason is known for the rest. V, J and clone size reflect that table, while D and trimming were determined from the DNA. For this sample there are some 11,000 clones; approximately 82% appear just once. The top ten hold more than 8% of the sample.

On an AutoMACS, CD4+ and CD8+ cells were isolated via positive magnetic bead selection, and their purity was verified by flow cytometry. After a first flow cytometry screen using a TCR V beta antibody panel, clonal expansions were characterized through TCRB deep sequencing of sorted CD8+ fractions. Isolation of peripheral blood mononuclear cells was done through Ficoll-Paque PLUS density gradient separation. DNA was extracted from CD4-enriched, CD8-enriched or PBMC samples with Nucleospin Tissue or Tissue XS kits and quantified with a Qubit 2.0 fluorometer. The receptor chain draws on TRBV9 and TRBJ2-1, and TRBD2 aligns with 14 junction nucleotides. The TCR was taken from a woman between 55 and 75 years old with rheumatoid arthritis. Sequences were obtained from CD8+ T cells sorted from blood. The CDR3 region has the sequence CASSPFSRLAGGDNEQFF. The DNA sequence follows: TGTGCCAGCAGCCCCTTCTCGAGACTAGCGGGAGGGGACAATGAGCAGTTCTTC.